This paragraph reports one T cell receptor beta chain. This clonotype has a handful of counts. Its antigen specificity is not known. No much larger clone exists at a distance of one base, and base qualities are not known. The protocol used for the library was RT-PCR. The data were produced on an Illumina HiSeq 2500. Using fastp at Q25 and MiXCR, TCRdb reprocessed the public reads and kept productive beta chains. Entries that share a CDR3 protein sequence are merged under the most common genes and DNA. The sample profile shows about 780,000 distinct CDR3 sequences; about a fifth of them were found once. Clones ranked in the top ten supply roughly a tenth of the sample. This specimen comes from a study of response to subunit inactivated influenza vaccine (dated by TCRdb to the late 2010s). Describing the broader study: The study used deep quantitative T cell receptor repertoire profiling to track responses to a trivalent subunit inactivated influenza vaccine.

Study-wide conclusions, independent of this receptor: It was suggested by the authors that each seasonal influenza vaccination may recruit only a limited number of new T cells.

The receptor comes from a man aged 45-60 years who received an inactivated influenza vaccine. Donor details come from another sample of the same person, matched by shared clones. This specimen consisted of PBMCs from blood, obtained 5 days after vaccination.

The DNA reads as follows: TGTGCCTGGAGTGTACGGGCAGGAGGCTCGAAGACCCAGTACTTC. It translates to CAWSVRAGGSKTQYF. The chain is encoded by TRBV30 joined to TRBJ2-5; 5 matching bases give a weak D call of TRBD2. V and J are truncated by 0 bases and 6 bases respectively, leaving an intervening sequence of 17 bases. According to the germline V gene (reference sequence), CDR1 reads GTSNPN and CDR2 reads SVGIG. The CDR3 contains 15 residues, cysteine and phenylalanine counted. Only CDR3 DNA remains: 45 bases, in frame from the first base.